The 10 T cell receptor beta chains in this list originate from one sample, sequenced in a study of cytomegalovirus exposure and HLA in healthy donors. PCR was performed using 60 Vbeta and 13 Jbeta primers. TCRdb's copy holds only in-frame clones and misses some; the assay was immunoSEQ multiplex PCR. The sample has nearly 65,000 clones, roughly two thirds seen once; the top ten hold approximately 5.5%. The sequencing sample was made of PBMCs. Receptors were obtained from a man between 50 and 59 years old in good health and CMV-seronegative.

The chain joins TRBV30 to TRBJ1-3; D possibly corresponds to TRBD1 (5 bases). The CDR3 totals 13 residues. V gave up 3 bases and J gave up 8 bases, with 14 bases separating them. CDR1 is GTSNPN and CDR2 is SVGIG in the germline V gene (reference sequence). The CDR3 DNA is TGTGCCTGGAGCCGACGGCAGGGATACACCATATATTTT. Protein: CAWSRRQGYTIYF.

This clone was seen once. The chain is built from TRBV7-9 and TRBJ1-2; the match to TRBD1 covers 12 bases. V shed 8 bases and J 1 base; nucleotides not matched to a gene: 8. Germline CDR1 reads SEHNR; CDR2 reads FQNEAQ (reference sequence). CDR3 length: 16 residues. CDR3 sequence reads: CASGRDRGRDNYGYTF. As DNA, the CDR3 is TGTGCCAGCGGGCGGGACAGGGGGCGTGATAACTATGGCTACACCTTC.

There are a few counts of this clone. The junction does not match germline at one end; this may be a read error. The chain employs TRBV5-1 and TRBJ1-6; D might be TRBD1 (6 bases). CDR3 length: 14 residues. Germline V gene data show CDR1 as SGHRS and CDR2 as YFSETQ. The CDR3 spells CASSMAGANSPLHF. The CDR3 DNA reads TGCGCAAGCAGCATGGCAGGGGCTAATTCACCCCTCCACTTT.

This clone has only a few counts. This chain joins TRBV5-1 and TRBJ2-1, with D possibly being TRBD2 (6 bases). This CDR3 spans 14 amino acids. V lost 0 bases to trimming and J lost 8 bases, with 12 bases between them. Germline V gene sequence: CDR1 SGHRS, CDR2 YFSETQ. In DNA, the CDR3 is TGCGCCAGCAGCTTGGGGGGGGTGGGCGATGAGCAGTTCTTC. It translates to CASSLGGVGDEQFF.

This clone was counted between two and nine times. The J gene is TRBJ2-7, the V gene TRBV10-3; D perhaps matches TRBD1 (5 bases). Trimming removed 8 bases at V and 5 bases at J, with 16 bases between. The CDR3 totals 13 residues. Per the germline V gene, CDR1 is ENHRY and CDR2 is SYGVKD. The chain's CDR3 is CAIGAWGGHEQYF. DNA for the CDR3: TGTGCCATCGGGGCCTGGGGTGGACACGAGCAGTACTTC.

The chain combines TRBV7-9 with TRBJ2-1; 7 bases map to TRBD2. After removal of 1 base from V and 4 bases from J, the junction contained 1 base not matched to a gene. The CDR3 spans 14 residues. The germline gives CDR1 SEHNR, CDR2 FQNEAQ (reference sequence). CDR3 residues: CASSLGGGYNEQFF. CDR3 DNA sequence: TGTGCCAGCAGCTTAGGCGGGGGATACAATGAGCAGTTCTTC.

The V and J genes are TRBV9 and TRBJ2-1; D uncertain. V was pared by 0 bases and J by 5 bases, with 6 bases between. The CDR3 runs 13 residues. CDR1 SGDLS and CDR2 YYNGEE come from the germline V gene. CDR3 in amino acids: CASSVGNNNEQFF. DNA of the CDR3: TGTGCCAGCAGCGTAGGAAACAACAATGAGCAGTTCTTC.

The chain carries TRBV27 and TRBJ2-5; D might be TRBD1 (6 bases). Germline V gives CDR1 MNHEY, CDR2 SMNVEV (reference sequence). The length of the CDR3 is 13 residues. The V end was cut by 8 bases, the J end by 6 bases, with 16 bases between. This CDR3 is CASSTWTAQTQYF. CDR3 nucleotide sequence: TGTGCCAGCTCCACTTGGACAGCACAGACCCAGTACTTC.

As for this clone: The same CDR3 can be traced to other DNA sequences in this sample. The J gene is TRBJ2-3, the V gene TRBV2; 7 bases are a match to TRBD2. CDR1 is SNHLY, CDR2 FYNNEI, per germline. The CDR3 sequence is 15 residues long. J was trimmed by 1 base and V by 11 bases; bases with no gene match: 12. The CDR3 protein is CAVQGGGGGTDTQYF. Here the CDR3 DNA reads TGTGCCGTACAAGGCGGGGGTGGTGGCACAGATACGCAGTATTTT.

The gene calls are TRBV29-1 and TRBJ2-7, with 9 bases lining up with TRBD2. Germline lookup yields CDR1 SQVTM and CDR2 ANQGSEA. Unmatched junction bases numbered 7, after V lost 3 bases and J lost 4 bases. This CDR3 is 14 amino acids long. The CDR3 DNA reads as TGCAGCGTTGATCGCGGGGGGGCCGTATACGAGCAGTACTTC. Translated: CSVDRGGAVYEQYF.